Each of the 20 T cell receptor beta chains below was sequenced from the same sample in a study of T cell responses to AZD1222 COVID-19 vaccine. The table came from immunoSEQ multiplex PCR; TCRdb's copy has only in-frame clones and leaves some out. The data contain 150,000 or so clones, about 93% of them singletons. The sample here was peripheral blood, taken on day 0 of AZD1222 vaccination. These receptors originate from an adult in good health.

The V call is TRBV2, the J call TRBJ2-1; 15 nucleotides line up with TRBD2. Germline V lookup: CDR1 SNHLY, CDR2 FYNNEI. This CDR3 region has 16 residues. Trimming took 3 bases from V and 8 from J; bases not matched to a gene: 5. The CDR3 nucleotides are TGTGCCAGCAGTGACAGCGGGACTAGCGGGGGGCATGAGCAGTTCTTC. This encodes CASSDSGTSGGHEQFF.

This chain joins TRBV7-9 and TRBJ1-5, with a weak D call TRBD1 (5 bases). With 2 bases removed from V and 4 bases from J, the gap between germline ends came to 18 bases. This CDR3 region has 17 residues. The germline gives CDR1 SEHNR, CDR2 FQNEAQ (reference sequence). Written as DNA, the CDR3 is TGTGCCAGCAGCTTAACTCTCCGGGACGTAGATAATCAGCCCCAGCATTTT. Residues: CASSLTLRDVDNQPQHF.

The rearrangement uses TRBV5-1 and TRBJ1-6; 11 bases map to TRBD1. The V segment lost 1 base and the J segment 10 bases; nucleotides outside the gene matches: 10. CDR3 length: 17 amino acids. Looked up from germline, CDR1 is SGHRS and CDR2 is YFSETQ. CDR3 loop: CASSLTNPGQGDSPLHF. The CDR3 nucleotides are TGCGCCAGCAGCTTGACTAATCCGGGACAGGGGGACTCACCCCTCCACTTT.

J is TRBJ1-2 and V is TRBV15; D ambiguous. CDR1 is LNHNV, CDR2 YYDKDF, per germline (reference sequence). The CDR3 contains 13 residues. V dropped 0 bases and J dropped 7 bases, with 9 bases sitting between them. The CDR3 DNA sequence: TGTGCCACCAGCAGAGATCAAAGCGGTGGCTACACCTTC. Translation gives CATSRDQSGGYTF.

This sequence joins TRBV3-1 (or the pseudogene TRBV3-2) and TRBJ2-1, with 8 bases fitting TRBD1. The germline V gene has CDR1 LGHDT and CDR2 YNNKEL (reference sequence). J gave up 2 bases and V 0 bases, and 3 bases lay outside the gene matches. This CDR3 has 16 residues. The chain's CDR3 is CASSQDTGGPYNEQFF. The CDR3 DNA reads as TGTGCCAGCAGCCAAGACACAGGGGGACCCTACAATGAGCAGTTCTTC.

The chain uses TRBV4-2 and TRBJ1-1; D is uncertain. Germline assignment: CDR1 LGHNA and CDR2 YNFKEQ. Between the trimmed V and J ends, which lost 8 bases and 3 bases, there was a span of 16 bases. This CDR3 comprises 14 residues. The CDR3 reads CASSIEQEDTEAFF. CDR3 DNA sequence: TGTGCCAGCTCGATTGAGCAAGAGGACACTGAAGCTTTCTTT.

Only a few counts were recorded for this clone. In DNA, the CDR3 is TGTGCCAGCAGCTTATCGGAGAGCTCCTACGAGCAGTACTTC. Its protein is CASSLSESSYEQYF. The genes are TRBV7-9 and TRBJ2-7; D is undetermined. This CDR3 comprises 14 residues. The germline V gene has CDR1 SEHNR and CDR2 FQNEAQ (reference sequence). V was cut by 2 bases and J by 0 bases, with 8 bases left in between.

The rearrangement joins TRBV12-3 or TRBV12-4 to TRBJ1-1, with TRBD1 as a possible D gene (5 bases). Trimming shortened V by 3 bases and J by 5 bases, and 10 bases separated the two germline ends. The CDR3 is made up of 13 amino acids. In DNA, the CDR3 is TGTGCCAGCAGTTTGGGGCAGGTAACTGAAGCTTTCTTT. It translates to CASSLGQVTEAFF.

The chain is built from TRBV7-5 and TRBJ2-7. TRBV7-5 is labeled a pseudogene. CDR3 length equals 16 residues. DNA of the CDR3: TGTGTCAGAAGCCCCGCCAACCGGGCAATACACTACGAGCAGTACTTC. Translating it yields CVRSPANRAIHYEQYF.

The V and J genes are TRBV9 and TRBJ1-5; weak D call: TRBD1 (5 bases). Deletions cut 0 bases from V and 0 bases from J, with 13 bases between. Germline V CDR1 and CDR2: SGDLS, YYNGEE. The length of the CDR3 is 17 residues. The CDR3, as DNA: TGTGCCAGCAGCGTAGGTATAGGGGTGGGTAGCAATCAGCCCCAGCATTTT. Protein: CASSVGIGVGSNQPQHF.

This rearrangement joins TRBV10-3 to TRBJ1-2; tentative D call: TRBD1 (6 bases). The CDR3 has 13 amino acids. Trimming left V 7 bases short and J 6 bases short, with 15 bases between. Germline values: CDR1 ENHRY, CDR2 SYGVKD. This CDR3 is CAITRQAKDGYTF. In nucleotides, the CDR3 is TGTGCCATCACTAGACAGGCCAAAGATGGCTACACCTTC.

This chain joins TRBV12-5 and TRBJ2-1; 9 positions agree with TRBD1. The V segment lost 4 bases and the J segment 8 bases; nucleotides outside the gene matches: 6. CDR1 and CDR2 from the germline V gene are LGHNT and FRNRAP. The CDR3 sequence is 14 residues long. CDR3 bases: TGTGCTAGTGGTTCGGGACAGGGCAACCATGAGCAGTTCTTC. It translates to CASGSGQGNHEQFF.

The CDR3 nucleotides read TGTGCCAGCAGCGCGGGACAGGGAAACGAGCAGTACTTC. Translation: CASSAGQGNEQYF. The chain links TRBV11-3 to TRBJ2-7; TRBD1 aligns across 9 bases. With 5 bases clipped from V and 5 bases from J, the junction kept 4 bases outside the gene matches. The germline V gene has CDR1 SGHNT and CDR2 YENEEA. The CDR3 spans 13 residues.

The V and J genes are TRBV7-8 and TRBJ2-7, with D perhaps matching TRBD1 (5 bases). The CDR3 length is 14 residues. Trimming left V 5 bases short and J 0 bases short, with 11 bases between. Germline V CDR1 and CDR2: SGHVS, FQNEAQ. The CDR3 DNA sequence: TGTGCCAGCAGCCAGGGCCCGACCTCCTACGAGCAGTACTTC. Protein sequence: CASSQGPTSYEQYF.

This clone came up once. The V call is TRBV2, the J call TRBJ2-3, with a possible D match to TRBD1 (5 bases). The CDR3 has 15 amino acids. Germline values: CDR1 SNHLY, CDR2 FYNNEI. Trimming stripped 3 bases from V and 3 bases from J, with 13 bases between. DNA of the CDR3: TGTGCCAGCAGTGATCAGGGTCTAAGAACAGATACGCAGTATTTT. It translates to CASSDQGLRTDTQYF.

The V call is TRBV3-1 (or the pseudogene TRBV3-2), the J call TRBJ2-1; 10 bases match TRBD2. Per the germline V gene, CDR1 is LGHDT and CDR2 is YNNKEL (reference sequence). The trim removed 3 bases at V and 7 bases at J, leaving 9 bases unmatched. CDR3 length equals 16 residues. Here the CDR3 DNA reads TGTGCCAGCAGCCAGCAACCTAGCGGGGGCTGGAATGAGCAGTTCTTC. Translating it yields CASSQQPSGGWNEQFF.

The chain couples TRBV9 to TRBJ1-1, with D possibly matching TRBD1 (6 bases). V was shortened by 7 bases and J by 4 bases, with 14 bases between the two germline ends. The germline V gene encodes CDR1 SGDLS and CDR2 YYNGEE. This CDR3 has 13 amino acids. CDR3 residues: CASSDTGTTEAFF. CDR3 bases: TGTGCCAGCTCAGATACAGGGACCACTGAAGCTTTCTTT.

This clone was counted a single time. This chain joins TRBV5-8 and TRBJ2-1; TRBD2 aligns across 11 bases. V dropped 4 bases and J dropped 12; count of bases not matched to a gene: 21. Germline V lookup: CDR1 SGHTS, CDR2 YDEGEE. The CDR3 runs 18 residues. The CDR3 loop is CASSRHLAGGLSGHGQFF. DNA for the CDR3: TGTGCCAGCAGCCGACACTTAGCGGGGGGGCTCTCAGGACACGGGCAGTTCTTC.

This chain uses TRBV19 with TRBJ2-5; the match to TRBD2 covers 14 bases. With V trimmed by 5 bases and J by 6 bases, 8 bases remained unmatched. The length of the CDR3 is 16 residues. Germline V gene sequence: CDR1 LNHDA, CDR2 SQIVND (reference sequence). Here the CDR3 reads CASSSGTSGSLKTQYF. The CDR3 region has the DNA TGTGCCAGTAGTTCTGGGACTAGCGGGAGTCTGAAGACCCAGTACTTC.

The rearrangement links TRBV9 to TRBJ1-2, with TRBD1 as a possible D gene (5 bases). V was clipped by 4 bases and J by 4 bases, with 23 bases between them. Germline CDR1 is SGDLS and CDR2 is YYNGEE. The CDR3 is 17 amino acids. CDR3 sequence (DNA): TGTGCCAGCAGCCCTTTACATGGGGGGAATGGGCCCTATGGCTACACCTTC. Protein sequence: CASSPLHGGNGPYGYTF.